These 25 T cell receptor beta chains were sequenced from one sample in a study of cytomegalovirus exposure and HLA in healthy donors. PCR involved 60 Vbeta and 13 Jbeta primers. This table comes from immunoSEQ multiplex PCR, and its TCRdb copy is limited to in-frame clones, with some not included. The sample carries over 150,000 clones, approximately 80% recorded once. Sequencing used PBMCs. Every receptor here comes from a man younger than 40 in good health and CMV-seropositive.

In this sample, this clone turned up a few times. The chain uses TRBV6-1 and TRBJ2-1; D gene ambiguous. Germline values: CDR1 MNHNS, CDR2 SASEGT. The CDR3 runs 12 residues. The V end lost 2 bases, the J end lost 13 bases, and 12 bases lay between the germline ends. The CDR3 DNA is TGTGCCAGCAGTGAATCCCGTTTAGTTCAGTTCTTC. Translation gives CASSESRLVQFF.

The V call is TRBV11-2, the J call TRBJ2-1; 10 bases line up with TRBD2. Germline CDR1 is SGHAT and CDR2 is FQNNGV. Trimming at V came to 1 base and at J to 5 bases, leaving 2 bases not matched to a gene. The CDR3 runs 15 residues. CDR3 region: CASSLVAGGNNEQFF. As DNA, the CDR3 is TGTGCCAGCAGCTTAGTAGCGGGGGGTAACAATGAGCAGTTCTTC.

For the CDR3, the DNA is TGCGCCAGCAATGATCTGGGGGGGACTCTGAACACTGAAGCTTTCTTT. Translating it yields CASNDLGGTLNTEAFF. The gene calls are TRBV5-1 and TRBJ1-1, with a possible D match to TRBD1 (5 bases). Germline-derived CDR1 and CDR2 are SGHRS and YFSETQ. This CDR3 comprises 16 residues. V gave up 6 bases and J gave up 0 bases, with 18 bases separating them. The full variable domain, in which reference TRBV5-1 and TRBJ1-1 provide the parts outside the CDR3, is KAGVTQTPRYLIKTRGQQVTLSCSPISGHRSVSWYQQTPGQGLQFLFEYFSETQRNKGNFPGRFSGRQFSNSRSEMNVSTLELGDSALYLCASNDLGGTLNTEAFFGQGTRLTVV.

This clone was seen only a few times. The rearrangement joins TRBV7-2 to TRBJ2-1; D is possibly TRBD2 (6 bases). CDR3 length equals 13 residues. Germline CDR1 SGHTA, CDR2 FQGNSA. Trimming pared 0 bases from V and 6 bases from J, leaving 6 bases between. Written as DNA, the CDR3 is TGTGCCAGCAGCTTAGCGGGACTCAATGAGCAGTTCTTC. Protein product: CASSLAGLNEQFF. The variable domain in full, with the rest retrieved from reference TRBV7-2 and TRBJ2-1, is GAGVSQSPSNKVTEKGKDVELRCDPISGHTALYWYRQSLGQGLEFLIYFQGNSAPDKSGLPSDRFSAERTGGSVSTLTIQRTQQEDSAVYLCASSLAGLNEQFFGPGTRLTVL.

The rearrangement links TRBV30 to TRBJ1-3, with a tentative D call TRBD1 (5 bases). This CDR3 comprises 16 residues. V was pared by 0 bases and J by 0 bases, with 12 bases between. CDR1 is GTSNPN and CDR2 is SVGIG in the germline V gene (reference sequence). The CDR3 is CAWSVVPGHSGNTIYF. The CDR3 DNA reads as TGTGCCTGGAGTGTAGTTCCAGGACACTCTGGAAACACCATATATTTT.

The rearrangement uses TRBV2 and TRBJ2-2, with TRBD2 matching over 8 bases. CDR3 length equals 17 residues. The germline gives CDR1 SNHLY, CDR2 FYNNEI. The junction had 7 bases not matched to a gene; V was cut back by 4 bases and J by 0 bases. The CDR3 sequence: CASSGGAGGTNTGELFF. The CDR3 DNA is TGTGCCAGCAGTGGAGGGGCGGGGGGTACGAACACCGGGGAGCTGTTTTTT.

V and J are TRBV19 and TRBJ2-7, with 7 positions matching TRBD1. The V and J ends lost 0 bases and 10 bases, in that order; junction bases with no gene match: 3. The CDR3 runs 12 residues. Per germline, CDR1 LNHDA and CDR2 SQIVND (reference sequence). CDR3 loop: CASSIDRGIQYF. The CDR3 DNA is TGTGCCAGTAGTATAGACAGGGGGATTCAGTACTTC.

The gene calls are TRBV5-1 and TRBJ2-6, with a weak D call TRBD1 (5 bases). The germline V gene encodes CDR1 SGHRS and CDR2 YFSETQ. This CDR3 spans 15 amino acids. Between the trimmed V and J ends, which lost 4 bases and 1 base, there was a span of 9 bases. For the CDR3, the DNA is TGCGCCAGCAGCGGCTCAGGGTCTGGGGCCAACGTCCTGACTTTC. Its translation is CASSGSGSGANVLTF.

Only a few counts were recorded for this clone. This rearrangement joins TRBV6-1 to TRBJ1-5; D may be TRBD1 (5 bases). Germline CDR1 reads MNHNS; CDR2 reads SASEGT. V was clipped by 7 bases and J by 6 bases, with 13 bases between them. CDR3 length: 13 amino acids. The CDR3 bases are TGTGCCAGCATTCAGGGATTGCGTCAGCCCCAGCATTTT. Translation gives CASIQGLRQPQHF.

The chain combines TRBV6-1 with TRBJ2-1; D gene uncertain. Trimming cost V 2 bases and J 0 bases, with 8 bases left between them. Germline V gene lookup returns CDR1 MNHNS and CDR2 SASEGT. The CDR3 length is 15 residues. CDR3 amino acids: CASSEMHSSYNEQFF. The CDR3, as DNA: TGTGCCAGCAGTGAAATGCACAGCTCCTACAATGAGCAGTTCTTC.

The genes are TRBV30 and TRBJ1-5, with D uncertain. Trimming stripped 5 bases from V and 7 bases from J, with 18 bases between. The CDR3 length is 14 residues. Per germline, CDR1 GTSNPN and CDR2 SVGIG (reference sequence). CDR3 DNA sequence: TGTGCCTGGGACCTGGGAGGATACGGACAGCCCCAGCATTTT. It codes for CAWDLGGYGQPQHF.

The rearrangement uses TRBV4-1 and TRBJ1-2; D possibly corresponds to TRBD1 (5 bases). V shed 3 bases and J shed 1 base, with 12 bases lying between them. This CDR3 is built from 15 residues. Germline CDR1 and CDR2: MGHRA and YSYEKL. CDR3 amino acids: CASSQVTGNNYGYTF. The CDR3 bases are TGCGCCAGCAGCCAGGTTACAGGTAATAACTATGGCTACACCTTC.

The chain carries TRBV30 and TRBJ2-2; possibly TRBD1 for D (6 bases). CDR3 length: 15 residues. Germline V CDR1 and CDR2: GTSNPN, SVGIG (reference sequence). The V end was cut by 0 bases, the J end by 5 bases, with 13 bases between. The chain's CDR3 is CAWSVADRWTGELFF. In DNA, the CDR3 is TGTGCCTGGAGTGTAGCCGACAGGTGGACCGGGGAGCTGTTTTTT.

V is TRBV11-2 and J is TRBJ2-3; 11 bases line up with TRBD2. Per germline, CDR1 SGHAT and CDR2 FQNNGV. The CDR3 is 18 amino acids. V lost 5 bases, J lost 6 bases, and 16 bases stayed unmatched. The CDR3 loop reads CASSPLQGGLAALDTQYF. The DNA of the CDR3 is TGTGCCAGCAGCCCACTCCAAGGGGGACTAGCGGCCCTGGATACGCAGTATTTT.

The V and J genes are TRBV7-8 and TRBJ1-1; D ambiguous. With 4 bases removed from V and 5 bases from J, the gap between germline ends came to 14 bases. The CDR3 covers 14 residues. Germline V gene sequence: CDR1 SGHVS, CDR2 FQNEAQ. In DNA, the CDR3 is TGTGCCAGCAGCTCCAGAATGAGGGAAACTGAAGCTTTCTTT. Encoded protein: CASSSRMRETEAFF. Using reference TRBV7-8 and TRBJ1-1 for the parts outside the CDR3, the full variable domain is GAGVSQSPRYKVAKRGQDVALRCDPISGHVSLFWYQQALGQGPEFLTYFQNEAQLDKSGLPSDRFFAERPEGSVSTLKIQRTQQEDSAVYLCASSSRMRETEAFFGQGTRLTVV.

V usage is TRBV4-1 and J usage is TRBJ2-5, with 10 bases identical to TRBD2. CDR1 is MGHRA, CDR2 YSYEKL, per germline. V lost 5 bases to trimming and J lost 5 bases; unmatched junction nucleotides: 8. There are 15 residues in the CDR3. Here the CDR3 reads CASSSRAGGHETQYF. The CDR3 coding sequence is TGCGCCAGCAGCTCCAGAGCGGGGGGGCACGAGACCCAGTACTTC.

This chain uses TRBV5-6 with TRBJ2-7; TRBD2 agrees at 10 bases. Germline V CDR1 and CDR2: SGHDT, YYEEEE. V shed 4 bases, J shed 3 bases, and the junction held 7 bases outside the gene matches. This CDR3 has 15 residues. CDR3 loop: CASSQSGGAHYEQYF. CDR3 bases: TGTGCCAGCAGCCAGAGCGGGGGGGCTCACTACGAGCAGTACTTC.

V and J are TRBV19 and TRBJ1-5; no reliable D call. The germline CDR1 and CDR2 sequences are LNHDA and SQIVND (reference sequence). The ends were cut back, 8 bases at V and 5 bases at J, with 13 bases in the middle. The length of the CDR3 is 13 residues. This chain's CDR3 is CASAARRDQPQHF. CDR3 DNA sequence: TGTGCCAGTGCGGCCCGGCGGGATCAGCCCCAGCATTTT.

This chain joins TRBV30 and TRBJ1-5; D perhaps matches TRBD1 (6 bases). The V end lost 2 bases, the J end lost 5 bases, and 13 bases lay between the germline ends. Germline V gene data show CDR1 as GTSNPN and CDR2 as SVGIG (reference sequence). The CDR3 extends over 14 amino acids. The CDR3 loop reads CAWSFGGADQPQHF. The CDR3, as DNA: TGTGCCTGGAGTTTTGGGGGCGCCGATCAGCCCCAGCATTTT.

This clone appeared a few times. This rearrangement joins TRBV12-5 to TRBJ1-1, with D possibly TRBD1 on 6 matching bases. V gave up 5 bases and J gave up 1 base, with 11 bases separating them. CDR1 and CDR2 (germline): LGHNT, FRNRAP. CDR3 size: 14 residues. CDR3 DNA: TGTGCTAGTGGTATGCGACAGGAGAACACTGAAGCTTTCTTT. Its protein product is CASGMRQENTEAFF.

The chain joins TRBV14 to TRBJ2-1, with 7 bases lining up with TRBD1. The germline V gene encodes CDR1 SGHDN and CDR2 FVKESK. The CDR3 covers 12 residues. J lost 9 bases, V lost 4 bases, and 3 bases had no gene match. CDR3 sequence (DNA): TGTGCCAGCAGCCTACAGGGGATTGAGCAGTTCTTC. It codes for CASSLQGIEQFF.

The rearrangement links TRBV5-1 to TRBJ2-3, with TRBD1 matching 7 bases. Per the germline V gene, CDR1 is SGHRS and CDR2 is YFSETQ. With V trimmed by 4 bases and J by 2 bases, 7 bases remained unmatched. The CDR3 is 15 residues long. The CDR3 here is CASSPGTENTDTQYF. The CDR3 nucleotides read TGCGCCAGCAGCCCGGGGACAGAAAACACAGATACGCAGTATTTT.

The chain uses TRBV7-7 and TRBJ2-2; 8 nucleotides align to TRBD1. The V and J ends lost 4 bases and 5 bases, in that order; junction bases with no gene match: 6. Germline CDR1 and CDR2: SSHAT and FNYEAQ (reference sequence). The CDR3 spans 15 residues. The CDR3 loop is CASSSGQGGTGELFF. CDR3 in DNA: TGTGCCAGCAGCTCTGGACAGGGAGGTACCGGGGAGCTGTTTTTT.

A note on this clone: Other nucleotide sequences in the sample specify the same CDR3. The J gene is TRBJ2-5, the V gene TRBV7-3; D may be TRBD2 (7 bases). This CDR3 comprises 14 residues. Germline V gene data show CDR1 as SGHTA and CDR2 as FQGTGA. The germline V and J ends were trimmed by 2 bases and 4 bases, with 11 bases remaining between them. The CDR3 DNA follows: TGTGCCAGCAGCTTAGGGGGGGCTGGAGAGACCCAGTACTTC. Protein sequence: CASSLGGAGETQYF.

CDR3 sequence reads: CASSPRQGPYEQYF. The CDR3 DNA reads TGTGCCAGCAGTCCCCGGCAGGGGCCTTACGAGCAGTACTTC. The chain recombines TRBV6-6 with TRBJ2-7, with D possibly TRBD1 on 6 matching bases. Trimming left V 5 bases short and J 4 bases short, with 15 bases between. Germline V lookup: CDR1 MNHNY, CDR2 SVGAGI (reference sequence). This CDR3 has 14 residues.